The 17 T cell receptor beta chains below all came from one sample that was sequenced in a study of siplizumab effects on memory and regulatory T cells. TCRdb keeps only in-frame clones here, not all; method: immunoSEQ multiplex PCR. Altogether under 110,000 clones are present, about nine tenths being singletons, with the ten largest covering around 11%. The specimen sequenced was non-Treg CD4+ T cells sorted from blood. The source is a human donor in good health.

The genes are TRBV7-4 and TRBJ2-1; the match to TRBD1 covers 10 bases. Germline V gene sequence: CDR1 SGHVT, CDR2 SQSDAQ. The CDR3 is 17 residues long. Trimming took 4 bases from V and 6 from J; bases not matched to a gene: 12. CDR3 sequence reads: CASSSDLTGGFGNEQFF. The DNA for the CDR3 is TGTGCCAGCAGCTCGGACTTGACAGGGGGCTTTGGCAATGAGCAGTTCTTC.

V is TRBV9 and J is TRBJ2-7; D possibly corresponds to TRBD2 (5 bases). The CDR3 runs to 16 residues. CDR1 SGDLS and CDR2 YYNGEE come from the germline V gene. Trimming cost V 0 bases and J 2 bases, with 15 bases left between them. The DNA of the CDR3 is TGTGCCAGCAGCGTAGGTTCGGCGGAGGACCCCTACGAGCAGTACTTC. Translated: CASSVGSAEDPYEQYF.

The V call is TRBV5-4, the J call TRBJ2-7, with a tentative D call TRBD1 (6 bases). Germline-derived CDR1 and CDR2 are SGHNT and YYREEE (reference sequence). V was pared by 2 bases and J by 6 bases, with 18 bases between. The CDR3 sequence is 15 residues long. CDR3 nucleotide sequence: TGTGCCAGCAGCTTCGGTTCACAGGGTATAGGCGAGCAGTACTTC. The encoded protein is CASSFGSQGIGEQYF.

In its sample, this clone was seen once. The V call is TRBV18, the J call TRBJ1-2, with 7 bases aligning to TRBD1. Germline values: CDR1 KGHSH, CDR2 LQKENI. This CDR3 comprises 14 residues. J was trimmed by 4 bases and V by 6 bases; bases with no gene match: 8. The CDR3 nucleotides are TGTGCCAGCTCCGACAGGGAAGGAGGCTATGGCTACACCTTC. As protein: CASSDREGGYGYTF.

The chain is built from TRBV18 and TRBJ2-7; 9 bases line up with TRBD1. The germline CDR1 and CDR2 sequences are KGHSH and LQKENI. This CDR3 contains 13 residues. Unmatched junction bases numbered 7, after V lost 8 bases and J lost 5 bases. CDR3 region: CASAPGQGHEQYF. The CDR3 DNA follows: TGTGCCAGCGCTCCGGGACAGGGCCACGAGCAGTACTTC.

V is TRBV11-3 and J is TRBJ2-3, with 13 bases aligning to TRBD2. Trimming cost V 5 bases and J 10 bases; bases outside gene matches: 6. The CDR3 consists of 14 residues. Germline V lookup: CDR1 SGHNT, CDR2 YENEEA. The CDR3 protein is CASSLWTSGSSQYF. The CDR3 DNA is TGTGCCAGCAGCCTCTGGACTAGCGGGAGTTCGCAGTATTTT. Combining the CDR3 with reference TRBV11-3 and TRBJ2-3 gives the whole variable domain EAGVVQSPRYKIIEKKQPVAFWCNPISGHNTLYWYLQNLGQGPELLIRYENEEAVDDSQLPKDRFSAERLKGVDSTLKIQPAELGDSAVYLCASSLWTSGSSQYFGPGTRLTVL.

This rearrangement joins TRBV19 to TRBJ1-1; no clear D gene. The CDR3 has 15 residues. CDR1 is LNHDA and CDR2 is SQIVND in the germline V gene (reference sequence). Trimming left V 5 bases short and J 5 bases short, with 18 bases between. The CDR3 region has the DNA TGTGCCAGTAGTGTGGCATCGGGGTTGGGGACTGAAGCTTTCTTT. This sequence encodes CASSVASGLGTEAFF.

The chain has TRBV10-3 and TRBJ1-4, with D perhaps TRBD1 (5 bases). In germline, CDR1 is ENHRY, CDR2 SYGVKD. This CDR3 is built from 13 residues. The V end was cut by 3 bases, the J end by 7 bases, with 9 bases between. As DNA, the CDR3 is TGTGCCATCAGTGAAAAGGGGAGTGAAAAACTGTTTTTT. This gives the protein CAISEKGSEKLFF.

The rearrangement joins TRBV18 to TRBJ1-5; D unclear. The ends were cut back, 6 bases at V and 2 bases at J, with 11 bases in the middle. Germline assignment: CDR1 KGHSH and CDR2 LQKENI. The CDR3 is made up of 14 amino acids. This CDR3 is CASSSTGGNQPQHF. DNA of the CDR3: TGTGCCAGCTCTTCGACTGGGGGCAATCAGCCCCAGCATTTT. Complete variable domain (other parts from reference TRBV18 and TRBJ1-5): NAGVMQNPRHLVRRRGQEARLRCSPMKGHSHVYWYRQLPEEGLKFMVYLQKENIIDESGMPKERFSAEFPKEGPSILRIQQVVRGDSAAYFCASSSTGGNQPQHFGDGTRLSIL.

This rearrangement joins TRBV7-9 to TRBJ2-3; no definite D call. V shed 1 base and J shed 14 bases, with 19 bases lying between them. Germline V gene data show CDR1 as SEHNR and CDR2 as FQNEAQ (reference sequence). The length of the CDR3 is 14 residues. The CDR3 protein is CASSLETNTHSLYF. CDR3 nucleotides: TGTGCCAGCAGCTTAGAAACGAACACTCACTCGCTGTATTTT.

This chain joins TRBV5-1 and TRBJ1-1; D is unresolved. Germline CDR1 SGHRS, CDR2 YFSETQ. Trimming removed 6 bases at V and 1 base at J, with 4 bases between. This CDR3 region has 11 residues. CDR3 amino acids: CASKKNTEAFF. CDR3 sequence (DNA): TGCGCCAGCAAAAAGAACACTGAAGCTTTCTTT.

The genes are TRBV19 and TRBJ1-3; D call uncertain. CDR1 and CDR2 (germline): LNHDA, SQIVND (reference sequence). This CDR3 has 12 amino acids. The V and J ends lost 10 bases and 2 bases respectively, with 9 bases between them. CDR3: CATSGPGNTIYF. In DNA, the CDR3 is TGTGCCACATCGGGTCCTGGAAACACCATATATTTT.

The V gene is TRBV5-1, the J gene TRBJ2-7, with TRBD1 matching 10 bases. CDR1 and CDR2 from the germline V gene are SGHRS and YFSETQ. V gave up 6 bases and J gave up 7 bases; unmatched junction bases: 7. The CDR3 extends over 13 amino acids. The CDR3: CASTTGGAGEQYF. CDR3 bases: TGCGCCAGCACGACAGGGGGCGCTGGTGAGCAGTACTTC.

The chain uses TRBV5-8 and TRBJ2-4, with 11 bases fitting TRBD2. The CDR3 extends over 16 amino acids. CDR1 SGHTS and CDR2 YDEGEE come from the germline V gene. The V and J ends lost 1 base and 5 bases, in that order; junction bases with no gene match: 5. CDR3 protein: CASSLLGTSGENIQYF. The CDR3 coding sequence is TGTGCCAGCAGCTTGCTTGGGACTAGCGGCGAAAACATTCAGTACTTC. The whole variable domain, filled in from reference TRBV5-8 and TRBJ2-4, reads EAGVTQSPTHLIKTRGQQATLRCSPISGHTSVYWYQQALGLGLQFLLWYDEGEERNRGNFPPRFSGRQFPNYSSELNVNALELEDSALYLCASSLLGTSGENIQYFGAGTRLSVL.

The chain uses TRBV5-4 and TRBJ2-1; D is unclear. The CDR3 contains 11 residues. Looked up from germline, CDR1 is SGHNT and CDR2 is YYREEE (reference sequence). V was shortened by 7 bases and J by 9 bases, with 11 bases between the two germline ends. The CDR3 DNA is TGTGCCAGCGCACTCTTTGGTGAGCAGTTCTTC. This translates into CASALFGEQFF. The complete variable domain, with remaining parts taken from reference TRBV5-4 and TRBJ2-1, reads ETGVTQSPTHLIKTRGQQVTLRCSSQSGHNTVSWYQQALGQGPQFIFQYYREEENGRGNFPPRFSGLQFPNYSSELNVNALELDDSALYLCASALFGEQFFGPGTRLTVL.

The V and J genes are TRBV27 and TRBJ2-3, with a possible D match to TRBD1 (8 bases). CDR3 size: 18 residues. Looked up from germline, CDR1 is MNHEY and CDR2 is SMNVEV (reference sequence). V gave up 2 bases and J gave up 5 bases, with 23 bases separating them. CDR3 region: CASSLSTGQGGKRDTQYF. The CDR3, as DNA: TGTGCCAGCAGTTTAAGCACCGGACAGGGAGGGAAAAGAGATACGCAGTATTTT.

The rearrangement joins TRBV27 to TRBJ1-1; D is unresolved. The germline V gene encodes CDR1 MNHEY and CDR2 SMNVEV (reference sequence). The CDR3 loop spans 14 amino acids. Trimming pared 3 bases from V and 4 bases from J, leaving 12 bases between. CDR3 in DNA: TGTGCCAGCAGTTTGTCCCGGGTCAGCACTGAAGCTTTCTTT. It is translated as CASSLSRVSTEAFF.